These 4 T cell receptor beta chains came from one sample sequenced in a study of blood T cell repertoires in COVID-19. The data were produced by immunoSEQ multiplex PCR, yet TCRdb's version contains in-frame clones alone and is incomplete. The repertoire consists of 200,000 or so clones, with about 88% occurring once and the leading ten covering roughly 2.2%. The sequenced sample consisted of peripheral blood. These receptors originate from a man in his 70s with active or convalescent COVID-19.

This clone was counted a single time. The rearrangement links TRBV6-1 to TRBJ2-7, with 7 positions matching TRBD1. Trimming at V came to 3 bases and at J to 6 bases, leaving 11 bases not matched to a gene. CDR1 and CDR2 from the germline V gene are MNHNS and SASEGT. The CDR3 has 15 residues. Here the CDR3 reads CASSDPRQGTSEQYF. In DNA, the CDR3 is TGTGCCAGCAGTGACCCCAGACAGGGTACGAGCGAGCAGTACTTC.

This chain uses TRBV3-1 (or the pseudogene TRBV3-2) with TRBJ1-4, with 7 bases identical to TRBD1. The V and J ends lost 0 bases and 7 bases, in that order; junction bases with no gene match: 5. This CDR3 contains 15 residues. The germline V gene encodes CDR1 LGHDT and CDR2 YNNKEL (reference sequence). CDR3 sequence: CASSQDPTGFEKLFF. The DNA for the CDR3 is TGTGCCAGCAGCCAAGACCCGACAGGGTTTGAAAAACTGTTTTTT.

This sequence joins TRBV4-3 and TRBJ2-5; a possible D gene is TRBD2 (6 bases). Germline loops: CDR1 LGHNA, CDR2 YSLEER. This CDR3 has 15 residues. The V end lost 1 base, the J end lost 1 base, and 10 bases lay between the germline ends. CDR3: CASSQGSGFQETQYF. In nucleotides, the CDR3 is TGCGCCAGCAGCCAAGGTAGCGGATTCCAAGAGACCCAGTACTTC.

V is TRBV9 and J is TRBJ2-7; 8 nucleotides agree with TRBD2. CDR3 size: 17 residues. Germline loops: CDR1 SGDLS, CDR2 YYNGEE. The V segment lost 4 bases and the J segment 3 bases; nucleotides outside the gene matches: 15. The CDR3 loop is CASSNNPGGGSGYEQYF. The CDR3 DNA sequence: TGTGCCAGCAGCAACAACCCGGGGGGGGGAAGCGGCTACGAGCAGTACTTC.